The 18 T cell receptor beta chains given below trace back to one sample, sequenced in a study of T cells in Graves' hyperthyroidism and ophthalmopathy. TCR beta CDR3 regions were amplified from RNA. The TCR CDR3 was amplified in a first-round RT-PCR using the HTBI primer set. TCRdb redid the calling of the multiplex PCR reads with MiXCR, one entry per CDR3 protein. The sample contains 300,000 to 450,000 distinct CDR3 sequences, approximately 18% of which appear only once. Sequencing was carried out using blood. The receptor set was obtained from a woman between 35 and 50 years old with Graves' ophthalmopathy.

Ten or more counts support this clonotype. J is TRBJ2-5 and V is TRBV19, with D tentatively TRBD1 (5 bases). The CDR3 loop spans 15 amino acids. V lost 3 bases, J lost 4 bases, and 15 bases lay in between. Per the germline V gene, CDR1 is LNHDA and CDR2 is SQIVND (reference sequence). This CDR3 is CASSIGQGFGETQYF. CDR3 nucleotide sequence: TGTGCCAGTAGTATCGGGCAGGGCTTTGGAGAGACCCAGTACTTC.

This clonotype occurred a few times. The CDR3 DNA sequence: TGTGCCTGGAGTGTGACCAGAGGCTTAGTCGAGCAGTACTTC. Protein sequence: CAWSVTRGLVEQYF. The V call is TRBV30, the J call TRBJ2-7; D call uncertain. There are 14 residues in the CDR3. The V end was cut by 0 bases, the J end by 6 bases, with 15 bases between. Germline V gene data show CDR1 as GTSNPN and CDR2 as SVGIG (reference sequence). Drawing the rest from reference TRBV30 and TRBJ2-7, the complete variable domain is SQTIHQWPATLVQPVGSPLSLECTVEGTSNPNLYWYRQAAGRGLQLLFYSVGIGQISSEVPQNLSASRPQDRQFILSSKKLLLSDSGFYLCAWSVTRGLVEQYFGPGTRLTVT.

There are many counts of this clonotype. This chain connects TRBV29-1 to TRBJ1-5; TRBD1 matches 7 bases. The CDR3 contains 14 residues. The V and J ends lost 6 bases and 6 bases, in that order; junction bases with no gene match: 11. CDR1 SQVTM and CDR2 ANQGSEA come from the germline V gene. The CDR3 is CSVAWDSRGQPQHF. CDR3 nucleotides: TGCAGCGTGGCCTGGGACAGTCGAGGTCAGCCCCAGCATTTT.

This clonotype came up many times. The chain links TRBV2 to TRBJ1-1; TRBD1 is a possible D gene (6 bases). Germline V gives CDR1 SNHLY, CDR2 FYNNEI. This CDR3 region has 15 residues. V was trimmed by 4 bases and J by 0 bases, leaving 12 bases between them. CDR3 residues: CASSGGPGVNTEAFF. The DNA of the CDR3 is TGTGCCAGCAGTGGGGGGCCAGGGGTGAACACTGAAGCTTTCTTT.

This clonotype has a count of ten or more. The gene calls are TRBV30 and TRBJ2-7; D gene ambiguous. Germline CDR1 reads GTSNPN; CDR2 reads SVGIG (reference sequence). Trimming took off 3 bases at V and 2 bases at J, with 11 bases between the two ends. The CDR3 sequence is 13 residues long. Here the CDR3 reads CAWSRRITYEQYF. The CDR3 coding sequence is TGTGCCTGGAGCAGGCGGATCACCTACGAGCAGTACTTC.

The table lists this clonotype with many counts. This rearrangement joins TRBV2 to TRBJ2-2; 9 nucleotides line up with TRBD1. This CDR3 region has 14 residues. With 6 bases clipped from V and 6 bases from J, the junction kept 5 bases outside the gene matches. The germline V gene encodes CDR1 SNHLY and CDR2 FYNNEI. The CDR3 DNA reads as TGTGCCAGCAGCGGACAGGGGACGGCCGGGGAGCTGTTTTTT. Residues: CASSGQGTAGELFF. Looking up the rest from reference TRBV2 and TRBJ2-2 gives the full variable domain: EPEVTQTPSHQVTQMGQEVILRCVPISNHLYFYWYRQILGQKVEFLVSFYNNEISEKSEIFDDQFSVERPDGSNFTLKIRSTKLEDSAMYFCASSGQGTAGELFFGEGSRLTVL.

The chain carries TRBV18 and TRBJ2-2; 8 bases are shared with TRBD2. CDR3 length equals 15 residues. Trimming cost V 4 bases and J 6 bases; bases outside gene matches: 7. CDR1 and CDR2 (germline): KGHSH, LQKENI. Here the CDR3 reads CASSRSGREAGELFF. In DNA form, the CDR3 reads TGTGCCAGCTCACGCAGCGGGAGAGAGGCCGGGGAGCTGTTTTTT.

This clonotype was found many times. The junction differs from germline at one of its ends, possibly a read error. The chain couples TRBV6-5 to TRBJ2-5; the match to TRBD1 covers 7 bases. CDR1 is MNHEY, CDR2 SVGAGI, per germline. The CDR3 covers 15 residues. CDR3 region: CASSYSGTALDTQHF. Here the CDR3 DNA reads TGTGCCAGCAGTTACTCGGGGACAGCCCTAGATACCCAGCACTTC.

This clonotype occurred many times. The chain combines TRBV20-1 with TRBJ2-6, with 7 bases identical to TRBD1. The CDR3 extends over 16 amino acids. After removal of 3 bases from V and 0 bases from J, the junction contained 5 bases not matched to a gene. The germline V gene has CDR1 DFQATT and CDR2 SNEGSKA (reference sequence). CDR3 in DNA: TGCAGTGCTAGTGCCGGGACAGTCTCTGGGGCCAACGTCCTGACTTTC. It yields the protein CSASAGTVSGANVLTF.

This clonotype showed up many times. This chain joins TRBV19 and TRBJ1-1; no firm D call. Germline assignment: CDR1 LNHDA and CDR2 SQIVND (reference sequence). Between the trimmed V and J ends, which lost 7 bases and 1 base, there was a span of 16 bases. The CDR3 has 15 amino acids. Written as DNA, the CDR3 is TGTGCCAGTACCCCCCCCTCCCCGCAGAACACTGAAGCTTTCTTT. Protein: CASTPPSPQNTEAFF. Full variable domain (outside the CDR3, taken from reference TRBV19 and TRBJ1-1): DGGITQSPKYLFRKEGQNVTLSCEQNLNHDAMYWYRQDPGQGLRLIYYSQIVNDFQKGDIAEGYSVSREKKESFPLTVTSAQKNPTAFYLCASTPPSPQNTEAFFGQGTRLTVV.

The chain couples TRBV6-2 or TRBV6-3 to TRBJ2-6, with D perhaps given as TRBD1 or TRBD2 (7 bases each). Trimming shortened V by 4 bases and J by 0 bases, and 16 bases separated the two germline ends. Germline values: CDR1 MNHEY, CDR2 SVGEGT. CDR3 size: 18 residues. The CDR3 DNA follows: TGTGCCAGCAGTTTCAAGACAGGGAGGGGCTCTGGGGCCAACGTCCTGACTTTC. Protein sequence: CASSFKTGRGSGANVLTF.

As regards this clonotype: Relative to the germline gene, one junction end is altered; a read error may explain this. The chain joins TRBV6-5 to TRBJ1-1; D is possibly TRBD1 (6 bases). Germline V gene lookup returns CDR1 MNHEY and CDR2 SVGAGI. There are 17 residues in the CDR3. In nucleotides, the CDR3 is TGTGCCAGTAGTTACCTGCCAGGGCAGGGGAAGAACACTGAAGCTTTCTTT. Encoded protein: CASSYLPGQGKNTEAFF.

This clonotype came up many times. The chain carries TRBV28 and TRBJ1-1; no clear D. The CDR3 covers 15 residues. Germline lookup yields CDR1 MDHEN and CDR2 SYDVKM. V gave up 5 bases and J gave up 5 bases, with 18 bases separating them. The CDR3 is CASSTPRTRRTEAFF. DNA of the CDR3: TGTGCCAGCAGTACTCCCCGAACCCGAAGAACTGAAGCTTTCTTT.

This clonotype was recorded at least ten times. The J gene is TRBJ1-5, the V gene TRBV2, with 9 bases aligning to TRBD1. With 7 bases clipped from V and 4 bases from J, the junction kept 5 bases outside the gene matches. From germline, CDR1 is SNHLY and CDR2 FYNNEI. CDR3 length equals 14 residues. DNA for the CDR3: TGTGCCAGCACCCTGGACAGGGGAAATCAGCCCCAGCATTTT. Translated: CASTLDRGNQPQHF.

This clonotype is a singleton in its sample. This may stem from a read error, because a much larger clone lies one nucleotide away. The gene calls are TRBV20-1 and TRBJ2-7; D is possibly TRBD2 (5 bases). This CDR3 contains 15 residues. CDR1 is DFQATT, CDR2 SNEGSKA, per germline (reference sequence). The chain's CDR3 is CIARYVERPLYEQYF. Written as DNA, the CDR3 is TGCATTGCTAGGTACGTGGAGCGGCCCCTCTACGAGCAGTACTTC.

Ten or more counts support this clonotype. The chain links TRBV6-5 to TRBJ2-7, with 7 bases identical to TRBD2. This CDR3 is built from 16 residues. Germline CDR1 is MNHEY and CDR2 is SVGAGI. J gave up 4 bases and V 2 bases, and 11 bases lay outside the gene matches. For the CDR3, the DNA is TGTGCCAGCAGTTACCCGCCTAGCGGAGACCCATACGAGCAGTACTTC. This gives the protein CASSYPPSGDPYEQYF.

This clonotype has at least ten counts. The chain recombines TRBV6-1 with TRBJ2-2, with D perhaps given as TRBD1 or TRBD2 (7 bases each). The CDR3 consists of 16 residues. Per germline, CDR1 MNHNS and CDR2 SASEGT. V shed 4 bases and J shed 0 bases, with 12 bases lying between them. CDR3 in amino acids: CASSARGGTNTGELFF. In DNA, the CDR3 is TGTGCCAGCAGTGCCAGGGGGGGGACGAACACCGGGGAGCTGTTTTTT.

This clonotype was observed a handful of times. The chain is built from TRBV15 and TRBJ2-2; tentatively, D is TRBD1 (6 bases). The V gene's germline CDR1 is LNHNV and CDR2 YYDKDF (reference sequence). This CDR3 has 16 residues. Trimming removed 1 base from V and 5 bases from J, with 14 bases in between. The CDR3 loop reads CATSRVGAPRTGELFF. CDR3 sequence (DNA): TGTGCCACCAGCAGAGTGGGGGCCCCGAGGACCGGGGAGCTGTTTTTT.